This T cell receptor beta chain was recovered during a study of CD8 T cells in ankylosing spondylitis. Generation of TCR beta libraries employed quantitative 5'-RACE incorporating molecular barcodes. TCRdb reprocessed the 5' RACE reads via MiXCR and lists one record per CDR3 protein. Of 300,000 to 400,000 distinct CDR3 sequences in the sample, 14% to 15% were seen once. This clonotype has more than one count but fewer than ten. Its antigen is not identified. Study-level points and caveats: Researchers reportedly found disease-linked clones significantly enriched in matched ankylosing spondylitis synovial fluid.

This CDR3 comprises 12 residues. The V end lost 8 bases, the J end lost 4 bases, and 11 bases lay between the germline ends. CDR1 is SGHTA, CDR2 FQGNSA, per germline. J is TRBJ2-5 and V is TRBV7-2; a possible D gene is TRBD1 (6 bases). Sample: blood, either unsorted or a sorted T cell fraction (not recorded which). This TCR derives from a male donor with ankylosing spondylitis or in good health (not recorded which). CDR3 bases: TGTGCCAGCCGATCCAGGGGAGAGACCCAGTACTTC. Its translation: CASRSRGETQYF.